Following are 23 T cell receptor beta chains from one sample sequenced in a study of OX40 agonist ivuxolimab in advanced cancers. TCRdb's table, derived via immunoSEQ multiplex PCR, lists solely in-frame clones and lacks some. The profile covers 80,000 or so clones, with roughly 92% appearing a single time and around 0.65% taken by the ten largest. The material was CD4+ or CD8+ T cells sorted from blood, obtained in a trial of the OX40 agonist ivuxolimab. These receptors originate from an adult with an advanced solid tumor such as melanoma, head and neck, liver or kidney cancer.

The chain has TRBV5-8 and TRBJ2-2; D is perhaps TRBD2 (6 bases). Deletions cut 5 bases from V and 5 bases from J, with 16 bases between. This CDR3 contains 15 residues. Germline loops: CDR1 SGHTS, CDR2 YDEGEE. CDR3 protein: CASRRTGVWTGELFF. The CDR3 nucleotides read TGTGCCAGCAGGAGGACGGGAGTTTGGACCGGGGAGCTGTTTTTT.

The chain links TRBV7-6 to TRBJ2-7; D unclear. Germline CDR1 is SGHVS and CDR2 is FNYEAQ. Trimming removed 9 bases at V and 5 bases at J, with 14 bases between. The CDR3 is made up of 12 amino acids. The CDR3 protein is CASDRRCHEQYF. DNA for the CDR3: TGTGCCAGTGATCGTAGGTGCCACGAGCAGTACTTC.

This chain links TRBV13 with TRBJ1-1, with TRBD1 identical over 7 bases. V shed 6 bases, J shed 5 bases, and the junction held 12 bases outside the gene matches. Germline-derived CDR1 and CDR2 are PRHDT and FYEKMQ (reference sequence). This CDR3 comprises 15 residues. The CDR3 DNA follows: TGTGCCAGCAGTTTACGGCGGTCAGGGGGTACTGAAGCTTTCTTT. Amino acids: CASSLRRSGGTEAFF.

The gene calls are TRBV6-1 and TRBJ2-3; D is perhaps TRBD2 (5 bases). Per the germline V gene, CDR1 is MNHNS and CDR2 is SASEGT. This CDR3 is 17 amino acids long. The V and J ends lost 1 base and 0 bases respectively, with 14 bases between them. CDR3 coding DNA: TGTGCCAGCAGTGAAGTTGGTGCGGGCTTAAGCACAGATACGCAGTATTTT. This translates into CASSEVGAGLSTDTQYF.

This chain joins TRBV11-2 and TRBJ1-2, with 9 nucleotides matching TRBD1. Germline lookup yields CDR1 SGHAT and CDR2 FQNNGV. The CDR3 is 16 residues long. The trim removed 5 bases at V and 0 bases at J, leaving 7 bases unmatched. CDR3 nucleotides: TGTGCCAGCAGCACCCATTGGACAGGGGCTAACTATGGCTACACCTTC. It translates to CASSTHWTGANYGYTF.

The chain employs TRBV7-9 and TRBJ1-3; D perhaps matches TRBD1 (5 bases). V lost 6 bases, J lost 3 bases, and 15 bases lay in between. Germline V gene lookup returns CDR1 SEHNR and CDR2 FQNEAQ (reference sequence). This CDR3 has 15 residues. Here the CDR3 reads CASSQTWGSGNTIYF. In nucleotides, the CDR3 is TGTGCCAGCAGTCAAACCTGGGGGAGTGGAAACACCATATATTTT.

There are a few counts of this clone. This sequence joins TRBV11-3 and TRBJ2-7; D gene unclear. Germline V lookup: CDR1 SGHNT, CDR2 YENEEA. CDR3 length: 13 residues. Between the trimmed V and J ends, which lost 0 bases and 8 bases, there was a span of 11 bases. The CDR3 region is CASSLDMDGQQYF. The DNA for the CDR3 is TGTGCCAGCAGCTTAGATATGGACGGACAGCAGTACTTC.

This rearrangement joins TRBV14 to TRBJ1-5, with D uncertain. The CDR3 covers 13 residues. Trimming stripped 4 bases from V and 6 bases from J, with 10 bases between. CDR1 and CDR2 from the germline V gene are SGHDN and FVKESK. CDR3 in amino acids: CASSLRGSQPQHF. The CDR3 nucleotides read TGTGCCAGCAGCCTCCGGGGTTCTCAGCCCCAGCATTTT.

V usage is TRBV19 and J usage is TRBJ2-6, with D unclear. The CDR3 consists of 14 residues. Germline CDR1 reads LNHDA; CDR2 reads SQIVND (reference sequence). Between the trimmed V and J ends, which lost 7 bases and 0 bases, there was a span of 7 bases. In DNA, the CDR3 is TGTGCCAGTAACCCTGGCTCTGGGGCCAACGTCCTGACTTTC. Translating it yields CASNPGSGANVLTF.

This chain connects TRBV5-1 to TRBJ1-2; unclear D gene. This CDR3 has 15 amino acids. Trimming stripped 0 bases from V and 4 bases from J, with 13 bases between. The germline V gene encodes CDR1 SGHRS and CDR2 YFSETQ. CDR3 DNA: TGCGCCAGCAGCTTGGGCAGCGGTAGGCTCTATGGCTACACCTTC. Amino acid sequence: CASSLGSGRLYGYTF.

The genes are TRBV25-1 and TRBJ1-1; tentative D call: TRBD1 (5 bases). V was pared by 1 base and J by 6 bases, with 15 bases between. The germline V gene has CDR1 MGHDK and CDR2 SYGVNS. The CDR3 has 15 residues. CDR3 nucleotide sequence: TGTGCCAGCAGTGAATGGGCCCAGGGAGGTTCTGAAGCTTTCTTT. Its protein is CASSEWAQGGSEAFF.

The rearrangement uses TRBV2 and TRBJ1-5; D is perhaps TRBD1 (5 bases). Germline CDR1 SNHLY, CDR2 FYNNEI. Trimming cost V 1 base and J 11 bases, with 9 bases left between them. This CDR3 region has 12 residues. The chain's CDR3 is CASSEVGAAQHF. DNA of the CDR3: TGTGCCAGCAGTGAAGTTGGGGCGGCCCAGCATTTT.

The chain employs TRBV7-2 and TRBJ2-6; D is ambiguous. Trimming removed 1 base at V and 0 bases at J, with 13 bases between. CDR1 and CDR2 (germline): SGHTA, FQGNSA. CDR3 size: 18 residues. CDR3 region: CASSLEPATVSGANVLTF. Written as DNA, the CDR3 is TGTGCCAGCAGCTTAGAACCAGCCACAGTCTCTGGGGCCAACGTCCTGACTTTC.

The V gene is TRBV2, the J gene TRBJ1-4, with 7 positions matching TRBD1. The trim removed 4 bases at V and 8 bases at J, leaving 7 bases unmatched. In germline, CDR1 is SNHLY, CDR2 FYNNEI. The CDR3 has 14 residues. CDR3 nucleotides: TGTGCCAGCAGTGTCCAGGGGGAAATGGAAAAACTGTTTTTT. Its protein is CASSVQGEMEKLFF.

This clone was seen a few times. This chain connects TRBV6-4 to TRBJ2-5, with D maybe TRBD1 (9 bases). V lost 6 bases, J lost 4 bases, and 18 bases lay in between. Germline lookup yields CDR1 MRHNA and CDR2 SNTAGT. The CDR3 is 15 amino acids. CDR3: CASRYGGGQGETQYF. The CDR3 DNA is TGTGCCAGCAGGTACGGGGGGGGACAGGGAGAGACCCAGTACTTC.

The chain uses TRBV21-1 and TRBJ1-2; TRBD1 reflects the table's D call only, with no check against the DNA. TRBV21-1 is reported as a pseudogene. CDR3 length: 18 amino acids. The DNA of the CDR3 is TGTGCCAGCAGCAAATGGTGGGACAGCCCTCGGAATGACTATGGCTACACCTTC. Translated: CASSKWWDSPRNDYGYTF.

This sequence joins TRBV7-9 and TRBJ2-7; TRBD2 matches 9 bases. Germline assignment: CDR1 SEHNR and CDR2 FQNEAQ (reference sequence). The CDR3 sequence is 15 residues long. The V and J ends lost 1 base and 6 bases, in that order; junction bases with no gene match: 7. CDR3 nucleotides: TGTGCCAGCAGCTTAGAGGCTAGCGGGAAGAGCGAGCAGTACTTC. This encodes CASSLEASGKSEQYF.

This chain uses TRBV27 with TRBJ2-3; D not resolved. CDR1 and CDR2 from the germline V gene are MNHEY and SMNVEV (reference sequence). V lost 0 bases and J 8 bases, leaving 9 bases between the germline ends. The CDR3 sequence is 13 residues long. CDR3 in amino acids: CASSLSARGTQYF. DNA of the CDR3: TGTGCCAGCAGTTTATCCGCAAGAGGTACGCAGTATTTT.

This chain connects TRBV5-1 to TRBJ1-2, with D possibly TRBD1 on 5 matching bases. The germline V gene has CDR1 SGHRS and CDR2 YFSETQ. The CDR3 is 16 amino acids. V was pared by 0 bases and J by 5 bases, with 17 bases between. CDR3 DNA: TGCGCCAGCAGCTTGGGAATCCGGGGAGGGGAGTATGGCTACACCTTC. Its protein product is CASSLGIRGGEYGYTF.

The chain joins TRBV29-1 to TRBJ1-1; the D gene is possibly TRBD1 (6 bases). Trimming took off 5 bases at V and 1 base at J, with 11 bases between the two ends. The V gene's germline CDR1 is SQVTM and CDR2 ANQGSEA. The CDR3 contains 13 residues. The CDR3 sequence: CSVRGLGNTEAFF. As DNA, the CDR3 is TGCAGCGTTCGGGGGCTAGGGAACACTGAAGCTTTCTTT.

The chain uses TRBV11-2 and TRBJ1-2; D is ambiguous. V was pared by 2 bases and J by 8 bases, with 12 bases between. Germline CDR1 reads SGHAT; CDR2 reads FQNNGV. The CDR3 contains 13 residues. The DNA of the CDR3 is TGTGCCAGCAGCTTACAGGAGTCGGGGGGCTACACCTTC. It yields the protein CASSLQESGGYTF. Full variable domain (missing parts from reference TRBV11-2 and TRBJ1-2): EAGVAQSPRYKIIEKRQSVAFWCNPISGHATLYWYQQILGQGPKLLIQFQNNGVVDDSQLPKDRFSAERLKGVDSTLKIQPAKLEDSAVYLCASSLQESGGYTFGSGTRLTVV.

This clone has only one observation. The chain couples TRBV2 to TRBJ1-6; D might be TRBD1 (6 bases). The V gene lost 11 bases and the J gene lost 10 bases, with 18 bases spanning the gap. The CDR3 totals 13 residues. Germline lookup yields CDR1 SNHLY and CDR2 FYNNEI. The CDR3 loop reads CAAVGGPESPLHF. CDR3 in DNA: TGTGCCGCCGTGGGGGGGCCGGAGTCACCCCTCCACTTT.

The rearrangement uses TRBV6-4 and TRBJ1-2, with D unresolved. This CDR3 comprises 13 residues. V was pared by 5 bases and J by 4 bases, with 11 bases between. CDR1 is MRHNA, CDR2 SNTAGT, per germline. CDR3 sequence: CASSLRFGYGYTF. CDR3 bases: TGTGCCAGCAGTTTGCGGTTTGGCTATGGCTACACCTTC.